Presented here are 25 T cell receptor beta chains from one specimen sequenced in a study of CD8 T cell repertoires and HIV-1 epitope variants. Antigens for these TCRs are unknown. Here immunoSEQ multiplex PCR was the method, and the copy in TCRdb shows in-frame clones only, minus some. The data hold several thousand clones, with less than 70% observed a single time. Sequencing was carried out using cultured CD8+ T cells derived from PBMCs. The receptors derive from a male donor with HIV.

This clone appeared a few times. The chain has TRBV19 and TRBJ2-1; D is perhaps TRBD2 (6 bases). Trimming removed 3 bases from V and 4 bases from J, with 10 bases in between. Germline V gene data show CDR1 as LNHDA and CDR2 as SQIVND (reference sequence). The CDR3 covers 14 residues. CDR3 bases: TGTGCCAGTAGTATGTCGGGACTTTACAATGAGCAGTTCTTC. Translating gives CASSMSGLYNEQFF.

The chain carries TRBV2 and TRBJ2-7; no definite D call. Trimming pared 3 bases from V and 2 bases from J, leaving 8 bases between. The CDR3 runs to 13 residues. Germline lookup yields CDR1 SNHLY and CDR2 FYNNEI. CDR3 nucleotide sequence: TGTGCCAGCAGTGATAACGGTGCCTACGAGCAGTACTTC. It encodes CASSDNGAYEQYF.

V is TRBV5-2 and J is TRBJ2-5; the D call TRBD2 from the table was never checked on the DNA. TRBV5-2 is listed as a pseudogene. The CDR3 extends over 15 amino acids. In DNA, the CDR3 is TGTGCCAGCAGCTCCGCCGGGATAGATCAAGAGACCCAGTACTTC. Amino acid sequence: CASSSAGIDQETQYF.

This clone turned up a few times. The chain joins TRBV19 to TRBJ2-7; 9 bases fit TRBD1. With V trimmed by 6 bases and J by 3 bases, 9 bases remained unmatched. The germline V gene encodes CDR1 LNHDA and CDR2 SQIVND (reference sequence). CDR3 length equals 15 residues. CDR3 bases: TGTGCCAGTAGGTCAGCGGGACAGGGCTTCTACGAGCAGTACTTC. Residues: CASRSAGQGFYEQYF.

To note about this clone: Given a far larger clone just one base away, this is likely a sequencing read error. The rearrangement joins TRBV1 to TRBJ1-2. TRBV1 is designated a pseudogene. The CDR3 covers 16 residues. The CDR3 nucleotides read TGCACCAGCAGCCAAGATCCCCCAGACTTGGACTATGGCTACACCTTC. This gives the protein CTSSQDPPDLDYGYTF.

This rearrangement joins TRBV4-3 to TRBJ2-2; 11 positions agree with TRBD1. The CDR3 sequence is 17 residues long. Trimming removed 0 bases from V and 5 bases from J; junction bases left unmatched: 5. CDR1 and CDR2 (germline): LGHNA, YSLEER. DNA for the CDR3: TGCGCCAGCAGCCAAGATTTCGGACAGGGGGCGACCGGGGAGCTGTTTTTT. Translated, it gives CASSQDFGQGATGELFF.

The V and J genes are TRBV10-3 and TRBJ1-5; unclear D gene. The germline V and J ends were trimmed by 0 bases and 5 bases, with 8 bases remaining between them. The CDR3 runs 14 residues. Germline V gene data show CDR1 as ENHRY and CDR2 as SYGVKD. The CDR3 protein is CAISESPLDQPQHF. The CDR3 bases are TGTGCCATCAGTGAGTCGCCGCTAGATCAGCCCCAGCATTTT.

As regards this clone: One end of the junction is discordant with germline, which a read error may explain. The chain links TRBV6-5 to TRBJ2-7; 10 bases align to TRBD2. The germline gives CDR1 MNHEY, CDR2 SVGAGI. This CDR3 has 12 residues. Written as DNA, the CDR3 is TGTGCCAGCAGTTTTGCTAGCGGGAGAACGCACTTC. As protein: CASSFASGRTHF.

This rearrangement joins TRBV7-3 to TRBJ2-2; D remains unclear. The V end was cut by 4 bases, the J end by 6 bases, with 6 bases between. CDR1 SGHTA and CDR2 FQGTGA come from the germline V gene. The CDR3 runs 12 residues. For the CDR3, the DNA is TGTGCCAGCAGCTCCCCGCCCGGGGAGCTGTTTTTT. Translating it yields CASSSPPGELFF.

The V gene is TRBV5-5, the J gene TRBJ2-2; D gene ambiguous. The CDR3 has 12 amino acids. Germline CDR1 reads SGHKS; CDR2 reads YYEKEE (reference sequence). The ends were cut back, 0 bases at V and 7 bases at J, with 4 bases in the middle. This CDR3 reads CASSLDGGELFF. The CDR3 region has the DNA TGTGCCAGCAGCTTGGACGGCGGGGAGCTGTTTTTT.

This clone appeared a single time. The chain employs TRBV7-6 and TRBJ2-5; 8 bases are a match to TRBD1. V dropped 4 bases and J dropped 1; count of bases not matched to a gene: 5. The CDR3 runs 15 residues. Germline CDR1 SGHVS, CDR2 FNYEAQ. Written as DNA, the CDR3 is TGTGCCAGCAGCTCAGACGGACAGGGCCAAGAGACCCAGTACTTC. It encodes CASSSDGQGQETQYF. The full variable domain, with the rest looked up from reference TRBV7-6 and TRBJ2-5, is GAGVSQSPRYKVTKRGQDVALRCDPISGHVSLYWYRQALGQGPEFLTYFNYEAQQDKSGLPNDRFSAERPEGSISTLTIQRTEQRDSAMYRCASSSDGQGQETQYFGPGTRLLVL.

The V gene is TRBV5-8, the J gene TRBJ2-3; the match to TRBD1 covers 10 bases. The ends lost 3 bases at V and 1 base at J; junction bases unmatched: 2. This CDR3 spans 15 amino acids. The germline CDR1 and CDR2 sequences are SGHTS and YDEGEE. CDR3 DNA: TGTGCCAGCAGCTCCGGGACAGGGGGCACAGATACGCAGTATTTT. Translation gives CASSSGTGGTDTQYF.

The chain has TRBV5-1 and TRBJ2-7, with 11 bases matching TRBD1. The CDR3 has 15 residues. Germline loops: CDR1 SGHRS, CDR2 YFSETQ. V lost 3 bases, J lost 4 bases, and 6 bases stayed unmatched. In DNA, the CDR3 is TGCGCCAGCAGCTCGACCGGGACAGGGGGATACGAGCAGTACTTC. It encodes CASSSTGTGGYEQYF.

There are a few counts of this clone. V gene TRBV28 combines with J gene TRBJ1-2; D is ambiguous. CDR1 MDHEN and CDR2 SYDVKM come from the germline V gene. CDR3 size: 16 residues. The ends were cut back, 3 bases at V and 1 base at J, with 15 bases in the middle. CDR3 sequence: CASSLYPPDLNYGYTF. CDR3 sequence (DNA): TGTGCCAGCAGTTTGTATCCTCCAGACCTTAACTATGGCTACACCTTC.

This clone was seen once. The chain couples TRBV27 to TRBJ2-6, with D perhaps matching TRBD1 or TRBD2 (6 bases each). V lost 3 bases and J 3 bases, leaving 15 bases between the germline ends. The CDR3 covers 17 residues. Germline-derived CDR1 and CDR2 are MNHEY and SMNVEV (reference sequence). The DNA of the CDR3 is TGTGCCAGCAGTTTCGCGGGACACACTATTGGGGCCAACGTCCTGACTTTC. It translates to CASSFAGHTIGANVLTF.

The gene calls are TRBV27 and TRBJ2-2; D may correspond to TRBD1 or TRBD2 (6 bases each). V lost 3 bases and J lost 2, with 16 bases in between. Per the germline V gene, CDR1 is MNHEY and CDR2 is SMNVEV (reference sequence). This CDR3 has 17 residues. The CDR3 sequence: CASSFSGGLVNTGELFF. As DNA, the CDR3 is TGTGCCAGCAGTTTCTCCGGGGGCCTCGTAAACACCGGGGAGCTGTTTTTT.

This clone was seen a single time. This CDR3 reads CASSYSGTIGEQYF. CDR3 nucleotides: TGTGCCAGCAGCTATTCCGGGACAATCGGCGAGCAGTACTTC. The chain couples TRBV5-5 to TRBJ2-5; a weak D match, TRBD1 (6 bases). The J call is doubtful: the DNA matches TRBJ2-7 better. CDR1 is SGHKS and CDR2 is YYEKEE in the germline V gene (reference sequence). This CDR3 has 14 residues.

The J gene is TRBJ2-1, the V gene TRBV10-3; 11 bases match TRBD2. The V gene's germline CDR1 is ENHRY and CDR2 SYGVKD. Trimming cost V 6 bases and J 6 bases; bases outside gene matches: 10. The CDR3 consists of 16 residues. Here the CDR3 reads CAISEHGGTSGNEQFF. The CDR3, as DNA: TGTGCCATCAGCGAACATGGCGGGACTAGCGGCAATGAGCAGTTCTTC.

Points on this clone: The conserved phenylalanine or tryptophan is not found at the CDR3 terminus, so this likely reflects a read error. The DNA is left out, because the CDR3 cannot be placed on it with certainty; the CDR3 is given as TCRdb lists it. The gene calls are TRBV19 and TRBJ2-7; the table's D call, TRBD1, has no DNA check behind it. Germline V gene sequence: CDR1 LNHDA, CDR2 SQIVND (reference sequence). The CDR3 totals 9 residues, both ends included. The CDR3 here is CASSYQTGR.

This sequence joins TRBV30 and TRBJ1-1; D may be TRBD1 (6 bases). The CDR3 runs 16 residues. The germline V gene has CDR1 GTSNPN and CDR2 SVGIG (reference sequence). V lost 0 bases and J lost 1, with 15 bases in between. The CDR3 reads CAWSVQGFLRNTEAFF. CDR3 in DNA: TGTGCCTGGAGTGTACAGGGCTTCCTAAGGAACACTGAAGCTTTCTTT.

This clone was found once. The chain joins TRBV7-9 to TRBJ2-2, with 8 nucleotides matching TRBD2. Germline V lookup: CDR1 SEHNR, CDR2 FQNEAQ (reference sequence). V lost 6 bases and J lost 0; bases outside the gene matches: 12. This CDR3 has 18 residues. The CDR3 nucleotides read TGTGCCAGCAGAAATTTGTGGGCGGGAGGACCGAACACCGGGGAGCTGTTTTTT. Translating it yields CASRNLWAGGPNTGELFF.

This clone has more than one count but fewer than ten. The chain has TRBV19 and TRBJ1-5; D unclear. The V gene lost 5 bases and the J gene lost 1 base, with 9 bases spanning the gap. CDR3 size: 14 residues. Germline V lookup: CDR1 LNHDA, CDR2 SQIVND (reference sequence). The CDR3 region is CASSPTGSNQPQHF. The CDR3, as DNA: TGTGCCAGTAGTCCTACGGGGAGCAATCAGCCCCAGCATTTT.

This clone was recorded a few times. The CDR3 loop is CASSFGGNTGELFF. The CDR3 DNA is TGTGCCAGCAGTTTCGGGGGTAACACCGGGGAGCTGTTTTTT. The rearrangement joins TRBV28 to TRBJ2-2, with D possibly being TRBD2 (6 bases). The CDR3 extends over 14 amino acids. The germline V gene encodes CDR1 MDHEN and CDR2 SYDVKM. V lost 3 bases and J lost 2, with 7 bases in between.

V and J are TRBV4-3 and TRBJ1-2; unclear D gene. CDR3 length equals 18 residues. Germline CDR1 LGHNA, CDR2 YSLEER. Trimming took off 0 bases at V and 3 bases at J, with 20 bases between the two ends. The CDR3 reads CASSQDRPANGVHYGYTF. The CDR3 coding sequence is TGCGCCAGCAGCCAAGATAGGCCAGCCAACGGGGTCCACTATGGCTACACCTTC.

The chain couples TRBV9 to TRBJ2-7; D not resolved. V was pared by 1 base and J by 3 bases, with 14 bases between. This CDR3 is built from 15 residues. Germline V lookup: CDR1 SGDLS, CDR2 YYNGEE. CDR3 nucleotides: TGTGCCAGCAGCGTACATGGAAATCTCGACTACGAGCAGTACTTC. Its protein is CASSVHGNLDYEQYF.